A single sample gave rise to the 9 T cell receptor beta chains below, sequenced in a study of molecular identifiers for immune sequencing clone quantification. TCRdb re-derived calls from the PCR reads in MiXCR, one entry per CDR3 protein. This sample has approximately 590,000 distinct CDR3 sequences, with about 25% found just once. Specimen: naive CD8+ T cells from blood, with Jurkat cell RNA spiked in. Noted subset: FACS-sorted CD8+CD4-CCR7+CD45RA+ naive T cells. These receptors all come from a human donor in good health. Some libraries in this study had Jurkat cell RNA spiked in.

As to this clonotype: One end of the junction fails to match germline, which may point to a read error. CDR3 protein: CAWSVGQDLYEQHF. The CDR3 nucleotides read TGTGCCTGGAGTGTAGGGCAGGACTTGTACGAGCAGCACTTC. This chain joins TRBV30 and TRBJ2-7; perhaps TRBD2 as D (5 bases). The CDR3 length is 14 residues. Germline V gene sequence: CDR1 GTSNPN, CDR2 SVGIG (reference sequence).

Remarks on this clonotype: A read error may explain this, as a much larger clone is one base away. The chain links TRBV10-3 to TRBJ2-3; 7 bases align to TRBD1. The V gene's germline CDR1 is ENHRY and CDR2 SYGVKD. The CDR3 totals 12 residues. In DNA, the CDR3 is TGTGCCATCAGGGACAGGACAGATACGCAGTGTTTT. Amino acid sequence: CAIRDRTDTQCF.

This clonotype was observed a few times. The CDR3 is CASSFSQLNTEAFF. As DNA, the CDR3 is TGTGCCAGCAGCTTCAGTCAGTTGAACACTGAAGCTTTCTTT. The chain couples TRBV5-6 to TRBJ1-1; no clear D. The CDR3 has 14 amino acids. In germline, CDR1 is SGHDT, CDR2 YYEEEE. The V and J ends lost 2 bases and 0 bases respectively, with 8 bases between them.

This clonotype was detected only a few times. The chain couples TRBV6-5 to TRBJ1-6, with TRBD1 as a possible D gene (6 bases). Trimming cost V 4 bases and J 3 bases, with 10 bases left between them. Germline assignment: CDR1 MNHEY and CDR2 SVGAGI. CDR3 size: 15 residues. The CDR3 nucleotides read TGTGCCAGCAGTTTTGGACAGCTCTATAATTCACCCCTCCACTTT. Translating gives CASSFGQLYNSPLHF.

This chain uses TRBV6-2 or TRBV6-3 with TRBJ2-7, with a tentative D call TRBD1 (6 bases). Germline CDR1 and CDR2: MNHEY and SVGEGT. V lost 7 bases to trimming and J lost 2 bases, with 18 bases between them. This CDR3 has 15 residues. The chain's CDR3 is CASTPRQALAYEQYF. CDR3 coding DNA: TGTGCCAGCACTCCTCGACAGGCATTAGCCTACGAGCAGTACTTC.

The chain joins TRBV11-2 to TRBJ1-1; D unclear. V gave up 5 bases and J gave up 3 bases, with 16 bases separating them. The CDR3 is 15 residues long. Germline V gives CDR1 SGHAT, CDR2 FQNNGV. The CDR3 sequence: CASSQPGPLDTEAFF. CDR3 DNA sequence: TGTGCCAGCAGCCAACCCGGGCCCTTGGACACTGAAGCTTTCTTT. Combining the CDR3 with reference TRBV11-2 and TRBJ1-1 gives the whole variable domain EAGVAQSPRYKIIEKRQSVAFWCNPISGHATLYWYQQILGQGPKLLIQFQNNGVVDDSQLPKDRFSAERLKGVDSTLKIQPAKLEDSAVYLCASSQPGPLDTEAFFGQGTRLTVV.

This clonotype was seen at least ten times. The chain combines TRBV5-5 with TRBJ1-5; the match to TRBD1 covers 7 bases. Looked up from germline, CDR1 is SGHKS and CDR2 is YYEKEE (reference sequence). The ends lost 0 bases at V and 9 bases at J; junction bases unmatched: 9. The CDR3 loop spans 15 amino acids. CDR3 DNA: TGTGCCAGCAGCTTGGATGACAGGGAGGGGTCGCCCCAGCATTTT. It yields the protein CASSLDDREGSPQHF.

Many counts were recorded for this clonotype. The chain uses TRBV6-6 and TRBJ2-3, with D tentatively TRBD1 or TRBD2 (5 bases each). This CDR3 contains 17 residues. Germline loops: CDR1 MNHNY, CDR2 SVGAGI (reference sequence). Trimming took off 6 bases at V and 6 bases at J, with 25 bases between the two ends. Here the CDR3 DNA reads TGTGCCAGCAGCCCAGAGCCGGGACGCTCGACGACGGATACGCAGTATTTT. Its translation: CASSPEPGRSTTDTQYF.

As concerns this clonotype: One end of the junction does not line up with germline, which may come from a read error. The chain has TRBV13 and TRBJ1-2; 7 nucleotides match TRBD1. Per the germline V gene, CDR1 is PRHDT and CDR2 is FYEKMQ (reference sequence). The CDR3 is 14 amino acids. DNA for the CDR3: TGTGCCAGCAGCTTAGTCGGGACAGATTATGGCCACACCTTC. It translates to CASSLVGTDYGHTF.